These 30 T cell receptor beta chains were sequenced from one sample in a study of control samples from healthy donors and cancer patients. Assay used: immunoSEQ multiplex PCR; TCRdb lists only in-frame clones, some missing. The repertoire holds more than 100,000 clones, 85% to 95% seen once, with roughly 8.7% in the top ten. The sequenced sample was blood. The origin of the receptors is a man between 18 and 29 years old in good health.

The chain combines TRBV2 with TRBJ2-1; TRBD1 matches 7 bases. CDR1 and CDR2 (germline): SNHLY, FYNNEI. The CDR3 is made up of 13 amino acids. Losses at the gene ends were 11 bases for V and 0 bases for J; bases not matched to a gene: 4. CDR3 residues: CAVRTGSYNEQFF. The CDR3 nucleotides read TGTGCCGTAAGGACAGGCTCCTACAATGAGCAGTTCTTC.

The V gene is TRBV9, the J gene TRBJ2-5; the D gene is possibly TRBD1 (5 bases). CDR3 length equals 13 residues. The V gene lost 2 bases and the J gene lost 5 bases, with 10 bases spanning the gap. Germline V CDR1 and CDR2: SGDLS, YYNGEE. The DNA of the CDR3 is TGTGCCAGCAGCGTGGCGGCAGGGGAGACCCAGTACTTC. Protein sequence: CASSVAAGETQYF.

This rearrangement joins TRBV11-2 to TRBJ1-1; D gene uncertain. The CDR3 length is 15 residues. CDR1 and CDR2 from the germline V gene are SGHAT and FQNNGV. V was pared by 1 base and J by 0 bases, with 9 bases between. The CDR3 nucleotides are TGTGCCAGCAGCTTAGTAAGGTCCATGAACACTGAAGCTTTCTTT. Translation gives CASSLVRSMNTEAFF.

The chain carries TRBV9 and TRBJ1-5; the match to TRBD1 covers 8 bases. Trimming took 4 bases from V and 7 from J; bases not matched to a gene: 7. Germline V lookup: CDR1 SGDLS, CDR2 YYNGEE. There are 14 residues in the CDR3. DNA for the CDR3: TGTGCCAGCAGCCCCGGACAGGGAGAGCAGCCCCAGCATTTT. Its translation: CASSPGQGEQPQHF.

The J gene is TRBJ2-5, the V gene TRBV5-4; the match to TRBD2 covers 9 bases. The CDR3 consists of 17 residues. Germline CDR1 SGHNT, CDR2 YYREEE (reference sequence). Trimming cost V 2 bases and J 0 bases; bases outside gene matches: 8. CDR3 bases: TGTGCCAGCAGCTTCCCGGATAGCGGGGGCTACCAAGAGACCCAGTACTTC. Residues: CASSFPDSGGYQETQYF.

J is TRBJ2-5 and V is TRBV9; no clear D. Per the germline V gene, CDR1 is SGDLS and CDR2 is YYNGEE. The CDR3 is 12 residues long. The V end lost 0 bases, the J end lost 0 bases, and 0 bases lay between the germline ends. The CDR3 sequence: CASSVDQETQYF. The CDR3 coding sequence is TGTGCCAGCAGCGTAGACCAAGAGACCCAGTACTTC.

The rearrangement uses TRBV6-5 and TRBJ1-2; D remains unclear. The CDR3 runs to 14 residues. The V end was cut by 0 bases, the J end by 0 bases, with 5 bases between. CDR1 and CDR2 from the germline V gene are MNHEY and SVGAGI. This CDR3 is CASSYSVSNYGYTF. The DNA of the CDR3 is TGTGCCAGCAGTTACTCCGTATCTAACTATGGCTACACCTTC.

The chain employs TRBV9 and TRBJ2-3; the match to TRBD2 covers 14 bases. Trimming removed 3 bases from V and 8 bases from J; junction bases left unmatched: 2. The length of the CDR3 is 14 residues. CDR1 and CDR2 (germline): SGDLS, YYNGEE. The CDR3 DNA sequence: TGTGCCAGCAGCGCTGGACTAGCGGGGGGTACGCAGTATTTT. Its protein product is CASSAGLAGGTQYF. The full variable domain, in which reference TRBV9 and TRBJ2-3 provide the parts outside the CDR3, is DSGVTQTPKHLITATGQRVTLRCSPRSGDLSVYWYQQSLDQGLQFLIQYYNGEERAKGNILERFSAQQFPDLHSELNLSSLELGDSALYFCASSAGLAGGTQYFGPGTRLTVL.

V and J are TRBV7-8 and TRBJ2-5; 10 nucleotides match TRBD1. This CDR3 contains 16 residues. The ends lost 0 bases at V and 7 bases at J; junction bases unmatched: 8. The V gene's germline CDR1 is SGHVS and CDR2 FQNEAQ. CDR3 loop: CASSLAIGTGEGTQYF. As DNA, the CDR3 is TGTGCCAGCAGCTTAGCGATCGGGACAGGGGAGGGGACCCAGTACTTC.

The gene calls are TRBV9 and TRBJ1-6, with 7 bases that match TRBD1. CDR3 length: 15 amino acids. Germline V gene sequence: CDR1 SGDLS, CDR2 YYNGEE. J lost 4 bases, V lost 3 bases, and 4 bases had no gene match. The CDR3 bases are TGTGCCAGCAGCGGGGGACAGAATTATAATTCACCCCTCCACTTT. Amino acids: CASSGGQNYNSPLHF. Drawing the rest from reference TRBV9 and TRBJ1-6, the complete variable domain is DSGVTQTPKHLITATGQRVTLRCSPRSGDLSVYWYQQSLDQGLQFLIQYYNGEERAKGNILERFSAQQFPDLHSELNLSSLELGDSALYFCASSGGQNYNSPLHFGNGTRLTVT.

The genes are TRBV12-5 and TRBJ2-5; TRBD2 agrees at 8 bases. Looked up from germline, CDR1 is LGHNT and CDR2 is FRNRAP. CDR3 size: 16 residues. The ends lost 5 bases at V and 2 bases at J; junction bases unmatched: 10. The CDR3 region has the DNA TGTGCTAGTGGTCCGTCCGGGACTAGTATGCAAGAGACCCAGTACTTC. Protein sequence: CASGPSGTSMQETQYF.

V gene TRBV4-1 combines with J gene TRBJ1-2; no reliable D call. Germline CDR1 and CDR2: MGHRA and YSYEKL. The ends were cut back, 0 bases at V and 10 bases at J, with 9 bases in the middle. CDR3 length: 12 amino acids. The CDR3 DNA reads as TGCGCCAGCAGCCAAGAGACCAGCGCCTACACCTTC. It yields the protein CASSQETSAYTF.

This clone is a singleton in its sample. The rearrangement joins TRBV7-6 to TRBJ2-7; no clear D. Deletions cut 1 base from V and 3 bases from J, with 10 bases between. The germline V gene has CDR1 SGHVS and CDR2 FNYEAQ. The CDR3 has 14 residues. CDR3 DNA sequence: TGTGCCAGCAGCTTAGGGGGTCCCGACTACGAGCAGTACTTC. It specifies CASSLGGPDYEQYF.

The chain uses TRBV12-3 or TRBV12-4 and TRBJ2-1; the D is unclear. Between the trimmed V and J ends, which lost 3 bases and 4 bases, there was a span of 7 bases. The CDR3 contains 13 residues. CDR3 in DNA: TGTGCCAGCAGTTTTGGGGTTTACAATGAGCAGTTCTTC. Residues: CASSFGVYNEQFF.

Only one count was recorded for this clone. The gene calls are TRBV7-9 and TRBJ2-7; D unclear. The CDR3 spans 14 residues. V gave up 1 base and J gave up 6 bases, with 13 bases separating them. CDR1 is SEHNR, CDR2 FQNEAQ, per germline (reference sequence). The DNA for the CDR3 is TGTGCCAGCAGCTTAGTTATGGGTTTCGGCGAGCAGTACTTC. Amino acids: CASSLVMGFGEQYF. Together with reference TRBV7-9 and TRBJ2-7, the CDR3 gives the full variable domain: DTGVSQNPRHKITKRGQNVTFRCDPISEHNRLYWYRQTLGQGPEFLTYFQNEAQLEKSRLLSDRFSAERPKGSFSTLEIQRTEQGDSAMYLCASSLVMGFGEQYFGPGTRLTVT.

This rearrangement joins TRBV28 to TRBJ2-5; the match to TRBD2 covers 7 bases. This CDR3 is 14 amino acids long. Unmatched junction bases numbered 3, after V lost 3 bases and J lost 2 bases. CDR1 and CDR2 (germline): MDHEN, SYDVKM. The CDR3 sequence: CASSFSGGQETQYF. The CDR3 coding sequence is TGTGCCAGCAGTTTTTCGGGGGGTCAAGAGACCCAGTACTTC. The whole variable domain, remainder taken from reference TRBV28 and TRBJ2-5, is DVKVTQSSRYLVKRTGEKVFLECVQDMDHENMFWYRQDPGLGLRLIYFSYDVKMKEKGDIPEGYSVSREKKERFSLILESASTNQTSMYLCASSFSGGQETQYFGPGTRLLVL.

V and J are TRBV29-1 and TRBJ1-2, with 9 nucleotides matching TRBD1. This CDR3 contains 12 residues. V was clipped by 4 bases and J by 7 bases; unmatched bases: 4. From germline, CDR1 is SQVTM and CDR2 ANQGSEA. CDR3 nucleotide sequence: TGCAGCGTTGGAGGACAGGGGCCTGGCTACACCTTC. It yields the protein CSVGGQGPGYTF.

The chain joins TRBV11-2 to TRBJ2-7, with 7 bases fitting TRBD1. The CDR3 runs 14 residues. CDR1 SGHAT and CDR2 FQNNGV come from the germline V gene. The V segment lost 5 bases and the J segment 0 bases; nucleotides outside the gene matches: 4. CDR3 sequence reads: CASSQAGGSYEQYF. CDR3 nucleotide sequence: TGTGCCAGCAGCCAGGCAGGGGGCTCCTACGAGCAGTACTTC.

The chain carries TRBV6-1 and TRBJ1-5; 7 bases match TRBD1. Germline V gene lookup returns CDR1 MNHNS and CDR2 SASEGT. V was clipped by 3 bases and J by 2 bases; unmatched bases: 7. The CDR3 has 16 amino acids. The CDR3 protein is CASSEKGAGGNQPQHF. CDR3 sequence (DNA): TGTGCCAGCAGTGAGAAGGGGGCCGGGGGCAATCAGCCCCAGCATTTT.

J is TRBJ1-1 and V is TRBV5-4; D might be TRBD1 (5 bases). Per the germline V gene, CDR1 is SGHNT and CDR2 is YYREEE (reference sequence). This CDR3 is built from 14 residues. Trimming removed 0 bases from V and 5 bases from J, with 11 bases in between. The CDR3 DNA follows: TGTGCCAGCAGCTTGGAGGACGGGGGGACTGAAGCTTTCTTT. Amino acid sequence: CASSLEDGGTEAFF.

The chain employs TRBV5-1 and TRBJ1-4; a possible D gene is TRBD1 (5 bases). The CDR3 loop spans 14 amino acids. Germline V CDR1 and CDR2: SGHRS, YFSETQ. The V end was cut by 1 base, the J end by 1 base, with 5 bases between. Here the CDR3 DNA reads TGCGCCAGCAGCTTGCAGGGAACTAATGAAAAACTGTTTTTT. As protein: CASSLQGTNEKLFF.

The chain is built from TRBV6-5 and TRBJ2-5; TRBD2 might be the D (7 bases). Germline CDR1 is MNHEY and CDR2 is SVGAGI. V gave up 6 bases and J gave up 2 bases, with 16 bases separating them. This CDR3 has 15 amino acids. The CDR3 DNA is TGTGCCAGCAGCGCCGGGGGGCTCCCTCAAGAGACCCAGTACTTC. This translates into CASSAGGLPQETQYF.

The rearrangement joins TRBV14 to TRBJ1-1; D remains ambiguous. Trimming cost V 0 bases and J 7 bases, with 6 bases left between them. The V gene's germline CDR1 is SGHDN and CDR2 FVKESK. CDR3 length equals 12 residues. The CDR3 bases are TGTGCCAGCAGCCAAGAGAGAGGTGAAGCTTTCTTT. It translates to CASSQERGEAFF.

The gene calls are TRBV9 and TRBJ1-1; D is ambiguous. V was clipped by 3 bases and J by 0 bases, with 9 bases between them. The V gene's germline CDR1 is SGDLS and CDR2 YYNGEE. The length of the CDR3 is 14 residues. The CDR3 nucleotides read TGTGCCAGCAGCGGAGAGTATATGAACACTGAAGCTTTCTTT. This translates into CASSGEYMNTEAFF. The full variable domain, completed using reference TRBV9 and TRBJ1-1, is DSGVTQTPKHLITATGQRVTLRCSPRSGDLSVYWYQQSLDQGLQFLIQYYNGEERAKGNILERFSAQQFPDLHSELNLSSLELGDSALYFCASSGEYMNTEAFFGQGTRLTVV.

The chain employs TRBV5-8 and TRBJ2-5, with 7 bases aligning to TRBD1. Germline assignment: CDR1 SGHTS and CDR2 YDEGEE. This CDR3 is built from 16 residues. J was trimmed by 0 bases and V by 2 bases; bases with no gene match: 7. CDR3 loop: CASSFGQATYQETQYF. The CDR3 region has the DNA TGTGCCAGCAGCTTTGGACAGGCGACGTACCAAGAGACCCAGTACTTC.

The chain combines TRBV30 with TRBJ1-1, with D unclear. The CDR3 covers 11 residues. V gave up 5 bases and J gave up 4 bases, with 8 bases separating them. Germline loops: CDR1 GTSNPN, CDR2 SVGIG (reference sequence). This chain's CDR3 is CAWGWGTEAFF. CDR3 nucleotide sequence: TGTGCCTGGGGGTGGGGCACTGAAGCTTTCTTT.

V usage is TRBV27 and J usage is TRBJ2-1, with D perhaps matching TRBD1 (6 bases). The CDR3 covers 18 residues. The germline V gene encodes CDR1 MNHEY and CDR2 SMNVEV (reference sequence). V was shortened by 1 base and J by 0 bases, with 16 bases between the two germline ends. The DNA of the CDR3 is TGTGCCAGCAGTTTATATTCCACCCGGGACAACTCCTACAATGAGCAGTTCTTC. Translating gives CASSLYSTRDNSYNEQFF.

This chain links TRBV30 with TRBJ2-7; no clear D. The CDR3 runs to 13 residues. The V gene's germline CDR1 is GTSNPN and CDR2 SVGIG (reference sequence). Trimming took off 0 bases at V and 6 bases at J, with 12 bases between the two ends. The CDR3 region is CAWSVTGSGEQYF. CDR3 sequence (DNA): TGTGCCTGGAGTGTAACTGGGTCCGGCGAGCAGTACTTC.

To note about this clone: Compared with germline, one end of the junction differs, possibly owing to a read error. Other DNA sequences within the sample encode an identical CDR3. DNA for the CDR3: TGTGCCAGCTCACCTGGCCCAGGCGGTGACTATGGCTATACCTTC. Translation: CASSPGPGGDYGYTF. This chain uses TRBV18 with TRBJ1-2; no definite D call. In germline, CDR1 is KGHSH, CDR2 LQKENI. The CDR3 is made up of 15 amino acids.

Only one count was recorded for this clone. The chain has TRBV7-9 and TRBJ2-3; 11 nucleotides agree with TRBD1. The V gene end was trimmed by 1 base and the J gene end by 7 bases; junction bases not matched to a gene: 1. Per the germline V gene, CDR1 is SEHNR and CDR2 is FQNEAQ (reference sequence). This CDR3 contains 14 residues. CDR3 amino acids: CASSLGTGGYTQYF. CDR3 bases: TGTGCCAGCAGCTTAGGGACAGGGGGCTATACGCAGTATTTT.